This T cell receptor beta chain was recorded in a study of CD8+ T cells in alopecia areata. Reverse transcription of extracted RNA yielded cDNA, which provided the sequencing template. Sequenced by immunoSEQ multiplex PCR; TCRdb stores in-frame clones only, minus some. The sample contains under 250,000 clones, 66% of which appear only once. In this sample, this clone turned up once. Within the sample, other DNA sequences also encode this same CDR3. Treatment: oral pan-JAK inhibitor, 5-10 mg twice daily. Germline V CDR1 and CDR2: SGHNT, YYREEE (reference sequence). CDR3 length: 13 residues. Trimming stripped 0 bases from V and 1 base from J, with 2 bases between.

The J gene is TRBJ1-5, the V gene TRBV5-4; D unclear. This clonotype was sampled from a human donor with alopecia areata. The sequences come from CD4+ T cells sorted from blood, collected between weeks 44 and 45, from a patient treated with tofacitinib. This CDR3 reads CASSLDSNQPQHF. The CDR3 nucleotides are TGTGCCAGCAGCTTGGACAGCAATCAGCCCCAGCATTTT.